This TCR beta chain was retrieved from a study of cytomegalovirus exposure and HLA in healthy donors. Points from the study as a whole: Most TCR sequences showed up rarely, but some public TCRs showed up in many donors. V- and J-gene trimming of TCR beta was linked (in a later analysis) to a missense DCLRE1C variant. The later analysis indicated that the majority of CMV-associated TCR beta chains appeared HLA-restricted.

This clone was found a few times. What it binds is not known. 13 Jbeta primers and 60 Vbeta primers were used for the PCR. Clones were read by immunoSEQ multiplex PCR, and TCRdb kept only the in-frame ones, dropping some. This sample has 160,000 or so clones, with approximately 78% found just once. Germline values: CDR1 MNHEY, CDR2 SVGAGI. V was shortened by 7 bases and J by 8 bases, with 17 bases between the two germline ends. The CDR3 totals 14 residues. This clonotype was sampled from a woman in her 40s in good health and CMV-seronegative. This chain links TRBV6-5 with TRBJ1-4, with D tentatively TRBD1 (5 bases). The specimen sequenced was PBMCs. In DNA, the CDR3 is TGTGCCAGCACCAACCTTGGAGGGGCAGAAAAACTGTTTTTT. It specifies CASTNLGGAEKLFF.